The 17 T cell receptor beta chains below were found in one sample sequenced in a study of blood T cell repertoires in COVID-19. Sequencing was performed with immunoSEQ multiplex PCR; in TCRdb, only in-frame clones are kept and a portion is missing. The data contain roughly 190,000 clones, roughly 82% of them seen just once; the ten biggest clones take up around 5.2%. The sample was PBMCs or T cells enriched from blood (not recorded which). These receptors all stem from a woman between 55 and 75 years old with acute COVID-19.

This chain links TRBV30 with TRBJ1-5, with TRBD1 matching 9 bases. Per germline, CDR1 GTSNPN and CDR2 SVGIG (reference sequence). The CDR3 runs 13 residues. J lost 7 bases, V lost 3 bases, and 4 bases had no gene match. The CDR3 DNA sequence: TGTGCCTGGAGGGGACAGGGTCAACAGCCCCAGCATTTT. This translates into CAWRGQGQQPQHF.

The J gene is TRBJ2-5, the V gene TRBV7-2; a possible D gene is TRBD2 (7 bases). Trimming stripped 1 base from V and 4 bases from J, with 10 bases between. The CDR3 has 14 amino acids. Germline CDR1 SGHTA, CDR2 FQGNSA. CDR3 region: CASSLVGGPETQYF. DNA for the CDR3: TGTGCCAGCAGCTTAGTGGGGGGGCCAGAGACCCAGTACTTC.

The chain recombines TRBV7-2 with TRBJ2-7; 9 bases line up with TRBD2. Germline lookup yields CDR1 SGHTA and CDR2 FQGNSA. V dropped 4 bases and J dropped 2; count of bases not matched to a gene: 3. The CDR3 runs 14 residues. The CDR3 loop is CASSSTSGPYEQYF. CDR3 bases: TGTGCCAGCAGCTCGACTAGCGGACCCTACGAGCAGTACTTC. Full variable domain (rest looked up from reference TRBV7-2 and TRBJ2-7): GAGVSQSPSNKVTEKGKDVELRCDPISGHTALYWYRQSLGQGLEFLIYFQGNSAPDKSGLPSDRFSAERTGGSVSTLTIQRTQQEDSAVYLCASSSTSGPYEQYFGPGTRLTVT.

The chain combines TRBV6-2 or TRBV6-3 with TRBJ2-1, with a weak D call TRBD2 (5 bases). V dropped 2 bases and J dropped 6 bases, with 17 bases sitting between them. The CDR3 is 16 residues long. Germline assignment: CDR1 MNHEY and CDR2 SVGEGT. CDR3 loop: CASSYTVWESGNEQFF. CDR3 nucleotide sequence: TGTGCCAGCAGTTACACTGTGTGGGAGTCGGGCAATGAGCAGTTCTTC.

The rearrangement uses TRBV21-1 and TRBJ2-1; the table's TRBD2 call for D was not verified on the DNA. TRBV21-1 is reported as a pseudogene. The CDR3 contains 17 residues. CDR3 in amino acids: CASFFPPSGGVYNEQFF. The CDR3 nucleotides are TGTGCCAGCTTTTTTCCGCCCTCAGGAGGGGTTTACAATGAGCAGTTCTTC.

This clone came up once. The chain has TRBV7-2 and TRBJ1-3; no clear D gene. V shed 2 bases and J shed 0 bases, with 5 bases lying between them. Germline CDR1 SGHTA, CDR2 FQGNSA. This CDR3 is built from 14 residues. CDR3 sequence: CASSLSGSGNTIYF. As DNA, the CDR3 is TGTGCCAGCAGCTTATCAGGCTCTGGAAACACCATATATTTT.

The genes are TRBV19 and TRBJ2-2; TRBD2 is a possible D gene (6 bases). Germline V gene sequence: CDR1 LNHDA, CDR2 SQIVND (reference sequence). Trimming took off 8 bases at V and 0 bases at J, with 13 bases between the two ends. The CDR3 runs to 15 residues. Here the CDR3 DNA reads TGTGCCAGTCCTCGTCCGGGGGCGAACACCGGGGAGCTGTTTTTT. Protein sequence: CASPRPGANTGELFF.

CDR3 sequence reads: CASSQDPRVSGANVLTF. DNA for the CDR3: TGCGCCAGCAGCCAAGATCCGAGGGTATCTGGGGCCAACGTCCTGACTTTC. This sequence joins TRBV4-1 and TRBJ2-6, with D perhaps TRBD2 (5 bases). The CDR3 totals 17 residues. The germline gives CDR1 MGHRA, CDR2 YSYEKL. Deletions cut 0 bases from V and 1 base from J, with 10 bases between.

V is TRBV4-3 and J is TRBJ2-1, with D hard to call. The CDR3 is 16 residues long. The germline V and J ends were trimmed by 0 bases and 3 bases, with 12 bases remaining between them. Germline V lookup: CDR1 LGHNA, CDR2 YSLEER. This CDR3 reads CASSQDPGADYNEQFF. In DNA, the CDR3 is TGCGCCAGCAGCCAAGATCCGGGTGCCGACTACAATGAGCAGTTCTTC.

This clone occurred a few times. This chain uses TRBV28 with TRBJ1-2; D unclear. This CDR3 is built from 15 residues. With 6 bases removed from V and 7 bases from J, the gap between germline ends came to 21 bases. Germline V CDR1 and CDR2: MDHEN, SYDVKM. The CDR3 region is CASSLQYLRGFGYTF. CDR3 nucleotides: TGTGCCAGCAGCTTACAGTACCTACGCGGATTTGGCTACACCTTC.

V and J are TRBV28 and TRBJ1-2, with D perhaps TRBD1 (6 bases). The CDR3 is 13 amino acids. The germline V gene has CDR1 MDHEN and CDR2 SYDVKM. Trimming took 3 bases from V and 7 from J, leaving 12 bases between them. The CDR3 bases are TGTGCCAGCAGTTTGGCAACAGGGCTTGGCTACACCTTC. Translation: CASSLATGLGYTF.

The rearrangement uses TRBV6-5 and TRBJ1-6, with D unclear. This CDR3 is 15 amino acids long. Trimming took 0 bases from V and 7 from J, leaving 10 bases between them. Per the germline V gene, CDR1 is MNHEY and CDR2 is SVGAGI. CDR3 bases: TGTGCCAGCAGTTACTCGTACGAGAGAAATTCACCCCTCCACTTT. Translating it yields CASSYSYERNSPLHF.

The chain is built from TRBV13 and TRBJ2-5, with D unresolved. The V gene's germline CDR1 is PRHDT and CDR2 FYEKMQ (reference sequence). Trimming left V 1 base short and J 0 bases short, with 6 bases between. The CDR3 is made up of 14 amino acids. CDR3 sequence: CASSLARNQETQYF. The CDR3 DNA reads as TGTGCCAGCAGCTTAGCTAGAAACCAAGAGACCCAGTACTTC.

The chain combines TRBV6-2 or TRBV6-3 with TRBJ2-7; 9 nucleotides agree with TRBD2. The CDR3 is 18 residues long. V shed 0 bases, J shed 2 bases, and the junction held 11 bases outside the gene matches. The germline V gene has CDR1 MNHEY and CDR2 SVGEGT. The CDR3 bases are TGTGCCAGCAGTTACTCGACGGCTAGCGGGACCTCGACCTACGAGCAGTACGTC. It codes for CASSYSTASGTSTYEQYV.

The CDR3 region has the DNA TGTGCCAGCAGTTACGAGGGGGTCGGCTACACCTTC. Amino acids: CASSYEGVGYTF. The chain carries TRBV6-2 or TRBV6-3 and TRBJ1-2; D perhaps matches TRBD1 (6 bases). V was shortened by 2 bases and J by 8 bases, with 9 bases between the two germline ends. CDR3 length equals 12 residues. Germline V lookup: CDR1 MNHEY, CDR2 SVGEGT.

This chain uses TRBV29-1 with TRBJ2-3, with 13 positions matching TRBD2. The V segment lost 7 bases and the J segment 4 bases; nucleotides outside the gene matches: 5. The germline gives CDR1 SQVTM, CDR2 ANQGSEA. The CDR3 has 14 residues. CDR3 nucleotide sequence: TGCAGCGCCCCGGGACTAGCGGGATCAGATACGCAGTATTTT. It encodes CSAPGLAGSDTQYF.

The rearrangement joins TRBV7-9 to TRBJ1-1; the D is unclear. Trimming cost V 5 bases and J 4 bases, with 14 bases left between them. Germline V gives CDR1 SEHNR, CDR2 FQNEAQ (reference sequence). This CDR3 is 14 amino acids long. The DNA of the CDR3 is TGTGCCAGCAGCCCCCTGGGTGAGGGCACTGAAGCTTTCTTT. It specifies CASSPLGEGTEAFF. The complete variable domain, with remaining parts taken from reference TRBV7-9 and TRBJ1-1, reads DTGVSQNPRHKITKRGQNVTFRCDPISEHNRLYWYRQTLGQGPEFLTYFQNEAQLEKSRLLSDRFSAERPKGSFSTLEIQRTEQGDSAMYLCASSPLGEGTEAFFGQGTRLTVV.